This is a list of T cell receptor beta chains from one sample in a study of T cell repertoires in cytomegalovirus infection. The antigens these receptors bind are not known. MiXCR was run by TCRdb on the reads, yielding one entry per CDR3 protein. The sample holds fewer than 650,000 distinct CDR3 sequences, just under 40% seen once. The input for sequencing was cultured PBMCs, taken from culture after CMV antigen stimulation. Receptor source: a human donor in good health (CMV status not recorded). Some clones in this sample may be carry-over from other donors' samples. The CDR3 runs from the conserved cysteine through the conserved F or W. A D gene is named only where the DNA matches it firmly. Clone size is stated in some rows and not others, as once, few, many or a class when expanded.

len	v_gene	d_gene	abundance	j_gene	CDR3nt	CDR3aa
13	TRBV18	NA	NA	TRBJ1-2	TGTGCCAGCTCGCAGGACTCATACTATGGCTACACCTTC	CASSQDSYYGYTF
15	TRBV19	TRBD1	once	TRBJ2-7	TGTGCCAGTAGTATCTCCGGGACAGGGGGCGACGAGCAGTACTTC	CASSISGTGGDEQYF
15	TRBV12-3/TRBV12-4	NA	NA	TRBJ1-6	TGTGCCAGCAGAGGGAGGGCTTCGGGGAATTCACCCCTCCACTTT	CASRGRASGNSPLHF
12	TRBV2	TRBD2	NA	TRBJ2-1	TGTGCCAGCCCCGGGACTAGCGAAAGAATGTTCTTC	CASPGTSERMFF
15	TRBV19	TRBD1	NA	TRBJ1-5	TGTGCCACTACCATGGACAGGGATCCCAATCAGCCCCAGCATTTT	CATTMDRDPNQPQHF
16	TRBV5-4	NA	NA	TRBJ2-3	TGTGCCAGCAGCTTCAGCGCGGGGAGTCGGACAGATACGCAGTATTTT	CASSFSAGSRTDTQYF
13	TRBV11-2	TRBD2	NA	TRBJ2-1	TGTGCCAGCCTGGAGCGGGAGTTGGGTGAGCAGTTCTTC	CASLERELGEQFF
16	TRBV6-2/TRBV6-3	TRBD2	NA	TRBJ2-1	TGTGCCAGCAGTTACGGAGCGGGGGGAGGCCACAATGAGCAGTTCTTC	CASSYGAGGGHNEQFF
18	TRBV6-6	TRBD1	NA	TRBJ1-1	TGTGCCAGCACCAGACAGGGTCGTATGAGTGAGGGAGACACTGAAGCTTTCTTT	CASTRQGRMSEGDTEAFF
14	TRBV12-3/TRBV12-4	NA	NA	TRBJ1-5	TGTGCCAGCAGTTTGGGCAAAGCACTTTGGCCCCAGCATTTT	CASSLGKALWPQHF
16	TRBV10-3	NA	NA	TRBJ1-1	TGTGCCATCAGTGAGTCCGAGGGCAGGGGTAGGTCTGAAGCTTTCTTT	CAISESEGRGRSEAFF
13	TRBV6-1	NA	NA	TRBJ2-7	TGTGCCAGCAGTGCAGCGGTGATCGCCGAGCAGTACTTC	CASSAAVIAEQYF
14	TRBV7-9	NA	few	TRBJ2-1	TGTGCCAGCAGCCCCTACGACCGATACAATGAGCAGTTCTTC	CASSPYDRYNEQFF
17	TRBV7-1	NA	NA	TRBJ2-5	TGTGCCAGCAGCTCAGTGGGACGCAGGCTGGCTGCGGGGACCCAGTACTTC	CASSSVGRRLAAGTQYF
15	TRBV7-8	NA	few	TRBJ2-3	TGTGCCAGCAGCCAAATAGCGGCTAGCACAGATACGCAGTATTTT	CASSQIAASTDTQYF